These T cell receptor beta chains were read from a single sample in a study of CD8 T cells in Susac syndrome. TCRdb fed the immunoSEQ multiplex PCR reads into MiXCR, producing one record per CDR3 protein. Of 110,000 or so distinct CDR3 sequences in the sample, around 94% were seen once. Specimen: CD4+ T cells from PBMCs. Source of these receptors: a human donor in good health. Both conserved end residues are part of each CDR3. A D gene is named only where the DNA matches it firmly. The size entry is marked missing in some rows and otherwise reads once, few, many or a size class.

d_gene | abundance | j_gene | v_gene | CDR3nt | CDR3aa
- | - | TRBJ2-1 | TRBV30 | TGTGCCTGGAGCCTAGATAGCGGCAATGAGCAGTTCTTC | CAWSLDSGNEQFF
- | - | TRBJ2-3 | TRBV3-1 | TGTGCCAGCAGCCAGGAGATCTTCGGGAGCGCCGTAGATACGCAGTATTTT | CASSQEIFGSAVDTQYF
- | - | TRBJ1-1 | TRBV18 | TGTGCCAGCTCACCTATGCTAATCGGGAGTAACACTGAAGCTTTCTTT | CASSPMLIGSNTEAFF
TRBD2 | - | TRBJ2-5 | TRBV25-1 | TGTGCCAGCAGTGATAGCGGGAGTAATATAGAGACCCAGTACTTC | CASSDSGSNIETQYF
TRBD1 | - | TRBJ2-2 | TRBV3-1 | TGTGCCATTACTCAGGGGGCAACCGGGGAGCTGTTTTTT | CAITQGATGELFF
- | - | TRBJ2-1 | TRBV19 | TGTGCCAGTAGCCTACCCCCCCCCTGGAATGAGCAGTTCTTC | CASSLPPPWNEQFF
TRBD2 | - | TRBJ2-1 | TRBV27 | TGTGCCAGCAGTTTCGATGTCGGGACTAGCGCTTCCCCAAACAATGAGCAGTTCTTC | CASSFDVGTSASPNNEQFF
- | - | TRBJ2-5 | TRBV29-1 | TGCAGCGAAGGACGGTACCAAGAGACCCAGTACTTC | CSEGRYQETQYF
TRBD2 | - | TRBJ2-1 | TRBV3-1 | TGTGCCAGCAGTCGTTTAGCGGGAGCATCCTACAATGAGCAGTTCTTC | CASSRLAGASYNEQFF
- | - | TRBJ1-1 | TRBV6-5 | TGTGCCAGCAGCGAACAAGGTCCCGCTGAAGCTTTCTTT | CASSEQGPAEAFF
TRBD2 | - | TRBJ2-3 | TRBV5-1 | TGCGCCAGCAGCTTCCCTAGGGACTACCCTACGCAGTATTTT | CASSFPRDYPTQYF
- | - | TRBJ2-5 | TRBV7-9 | TGTGCCAGCAGCCCCGGGACAACGAAAGAGACCCAGTACTTC | CASSPGTTKETQYF
TRBD1 | - | TRBJ1-2 | TRBV29-1 | TGCAGCGTTTTCGGACAGGGGGCTTATGGCTACACCTTC | CSVFGQGAYGYTF
- | - | TRBJ1-1 | TRBV2 | TGTGCCAGCACGGACAAGAGGGACACTGAAGCTTTCTTT | CASTDKRDTEAFF
- | - | TRBJ2-2 | TRBV5-1 | TGCGCCAGCAGAAATAGCGGAGCGCTTACCGGGGAGCTGTTTTTT | CASRNSGALTGELFF
- | - | TRBJ1-2 | TRBV5-4 | TGTGCCAGCAGCTTTGGCGCAGGGATTTATTATGGCTACACCTTC | CASSFGAGIYYGYTF
- | - | TRBJ2-1 | TRBV5-1 | TGCGCCAGCAGCCCCCGGGACGCCAATGAGCAGTTCTTC | CASSPRDANEQFF
- | few | TRBJ2-5 | TRBV11-3 | TGTGCCAGCAACACCAGGAACCAAGAGACCCAGTACTTC | CASNTRNQETQYF
- | - | TRBJ2-6 | TRBV7-2 | TGTGCCAGCAGCTTAGGAGGGAATTCAGGGGCCAACGTCCTGACTTTC | CASSLGGNSGANVLTF
- | - | TRBJ1-1 | TRBV10-2 | TGCGCCAGCAGGGGATCAGGGAACACTGAAGCTTTCTTT | CASRGSGNTEAFF
- | once | TRBJ2-5 | TRBV6-2/TRBV6-3 | TGTGCCATCAGTCTAGGGACCGGCCAAGAGACCCAGTACTTC | CAISLGTGQETQYF
- | - | TRBJ2-5 | TRBV7-9 | TGTGCCAGCAGCTTGACAGTGCGGACCCAGTACTTC | CASSLTVRTQYF
- | - | TRBJ2-1 | TRBV20-1 | TGCAGTGCCCCTCGACGGGAAAATCTTGGTGAGCAGTTCTTC | CSAPRRENLGEQFF
- | - | TRBJ1-2 | TRBV19 | TGTGCCAGTACTCTACGGGGGGTGGATGGCTACACCTTC | CASTLRGVDGYTF
TRBD1 | - | TRBJ1-1 | TRBV23-1 | TGCGCCAGCAGTCAATCGGGGGACAGGGGAAAAAAAGCTGAAGCTTTCTTT | CASSQSGDRGKKAEAFF
- | - | TRBJ2-1 | TRBV6-2/TRBV6-3 | TGTGCCAGCAGTTACAGGCGGGTCTACAATGAGCAGTTCTTC | CASSYRRVYNEQFF
TRBD1 | once | TRBJ1-1 | TRBV7-9 | TGTGCCAGCAGCTTATTTGGGACAGTAGACACTGAAGCTTTCTTT | CASSLFGTVDTEAFF
- | - | TRBJ2-3 | TRBV28 | TGTGCCAGCAGTCCCTCGCTTACAGATACGCAGTATTTT | CASSPSLTDTQYF
- | - | TRBJ2-3 | TRBV7-3 | TGTGCCAGCAGCTCTGAGGGCACAGATACGCAGTATTTT | CASSSEGTDTQYF
TRBD2 | - | TRBJ2-2 | TRBV12-3/TRBV12-4 | TGTGCCAGCAGATTTGCGGCGGGAGGGCCTAACACCGGGGAGCTGTTTTTT | CASRFAAGGPNTGELFF
TRBD2 | - | TRBJ2-7 | TRBV14 | TGTGCCAGCAGCCCCCGGGCGGGGGTCGCCTACGAGCAGTACTTC | CASSPRAGVAYEQYF
- | - | TRBJ1-3 | TRBV24-1 | TGTGCCACCCTAGACGACTCTGGAAACACCATATATTTT | CATLDDSGNTIYF
- | - | TRBJ1-4 | TRBV6-5 | TGTGCAAGCAGTTACTCGACAGCTAATGAAAAACTGTTTTTT | CASSYSTANEKLFF
TRBD1 | - | TRBJ1-4 | TRBV24-1 | TGTGCCACCAGTGATTCGGGGACAGCCGATGAAAAACTGTTTTTT | CATSDSGTADEKLFF
- | - | TRBJ1-2 | TRBV3-1 | TGTGCCAGCAGCCAAGGAGACGGCAGGCCTGGCTACACCTTC | CASSQGDGRPGYTF
- | - | TRBJ1-4 | TRBV19 | TGTGCCAGTAGTACCTCGGGAGTGTCTAATGAAAAACTGTTTTTT | CASSTSGVSNEKLFF